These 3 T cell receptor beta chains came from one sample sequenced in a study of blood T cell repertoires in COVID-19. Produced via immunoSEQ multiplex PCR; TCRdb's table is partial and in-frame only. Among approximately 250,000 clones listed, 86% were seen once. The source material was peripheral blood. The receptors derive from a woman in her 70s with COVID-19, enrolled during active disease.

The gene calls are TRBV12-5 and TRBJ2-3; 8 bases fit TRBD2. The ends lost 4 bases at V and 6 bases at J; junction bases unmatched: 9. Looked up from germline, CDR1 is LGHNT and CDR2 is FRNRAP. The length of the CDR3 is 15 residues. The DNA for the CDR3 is TGTGCTAGTGGTTCCGGGACTAGAACGGTCGATACGCAGTATTTT. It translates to CASGSGTRTVDTQYF.

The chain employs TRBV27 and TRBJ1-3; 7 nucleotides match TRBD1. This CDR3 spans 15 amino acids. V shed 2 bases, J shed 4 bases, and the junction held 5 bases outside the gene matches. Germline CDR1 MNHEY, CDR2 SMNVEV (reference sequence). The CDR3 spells CASSLGRGKGNTIYF. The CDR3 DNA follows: TGTGCCAGCAGTTTAGGCAGGGGGAAGGGAAACACCATATATTTT.

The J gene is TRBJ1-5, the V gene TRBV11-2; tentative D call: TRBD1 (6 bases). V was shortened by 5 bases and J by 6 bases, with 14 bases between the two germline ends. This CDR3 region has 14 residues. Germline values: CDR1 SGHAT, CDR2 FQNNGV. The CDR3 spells CASSRGGAGQPQHF. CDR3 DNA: TGTGCCAGCAGCAGGGGGGGGGCTGGTCAGCCCCAGCATTTT.